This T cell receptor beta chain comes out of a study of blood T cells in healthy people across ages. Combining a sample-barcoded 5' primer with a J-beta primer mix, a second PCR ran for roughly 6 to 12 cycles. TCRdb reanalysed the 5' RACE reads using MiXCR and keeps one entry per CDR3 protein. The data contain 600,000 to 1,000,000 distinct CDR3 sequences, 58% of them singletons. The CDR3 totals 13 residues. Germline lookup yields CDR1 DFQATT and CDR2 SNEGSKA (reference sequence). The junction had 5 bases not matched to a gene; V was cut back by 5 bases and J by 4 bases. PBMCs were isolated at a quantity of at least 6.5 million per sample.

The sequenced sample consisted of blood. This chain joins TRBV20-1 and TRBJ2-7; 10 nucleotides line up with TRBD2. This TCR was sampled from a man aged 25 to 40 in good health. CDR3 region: CSAPLAGEYEQYF. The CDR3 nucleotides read TGCAGTGCTCCCCTAGCGGGAGAATACGAGCAGTACTTC.